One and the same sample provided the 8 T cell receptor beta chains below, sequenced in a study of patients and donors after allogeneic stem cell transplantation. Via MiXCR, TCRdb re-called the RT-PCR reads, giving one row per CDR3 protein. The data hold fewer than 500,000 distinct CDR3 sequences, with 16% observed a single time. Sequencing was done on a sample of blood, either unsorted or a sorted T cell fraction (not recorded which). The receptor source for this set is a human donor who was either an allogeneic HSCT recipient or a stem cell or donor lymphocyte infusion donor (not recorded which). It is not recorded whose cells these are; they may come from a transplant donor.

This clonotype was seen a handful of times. The DNA for the CDR3 is TGTGCCACCAGTGAATCCGGCCCGAGGGATCAGCCCCAGCATTTT. Protein: CATSESGPRDQPQHF. The genes are TRBV24-1 and TRBJ1-5; D unresolved. The V end lost 4 bases, the J end lost 5 bases, and 14 bases lay between the germline ends. The CDR3 totals 15 residues. Germline V lookup: CDR1 KGHDR, CDR2 SFDVKD.

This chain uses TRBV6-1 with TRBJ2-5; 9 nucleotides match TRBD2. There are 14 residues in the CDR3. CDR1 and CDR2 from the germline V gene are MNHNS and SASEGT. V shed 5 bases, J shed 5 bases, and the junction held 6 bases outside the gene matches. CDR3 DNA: TGTGCCAGCAGTAAATATAGCGGGAGTGAGACCCAGTACTTC. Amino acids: CASSKYSGSETQYF.

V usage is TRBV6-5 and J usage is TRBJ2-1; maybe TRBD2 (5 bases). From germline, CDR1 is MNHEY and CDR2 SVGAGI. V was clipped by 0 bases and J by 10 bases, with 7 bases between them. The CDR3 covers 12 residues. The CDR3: CASSYSRAEQFF. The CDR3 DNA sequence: TGTGCCAGCAGTTACTCGAGGGCCGAGCAGTTCTTC.

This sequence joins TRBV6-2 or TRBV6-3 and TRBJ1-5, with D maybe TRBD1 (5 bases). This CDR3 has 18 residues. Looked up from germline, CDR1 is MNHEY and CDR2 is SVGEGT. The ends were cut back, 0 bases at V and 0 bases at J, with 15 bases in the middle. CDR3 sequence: CASSYSIGRVNSNQPQHF. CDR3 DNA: TGTGCCAGCAGTTACTCGATTGGCAGGGTCAATAGCAATCAGCCCCAGCATTTT.

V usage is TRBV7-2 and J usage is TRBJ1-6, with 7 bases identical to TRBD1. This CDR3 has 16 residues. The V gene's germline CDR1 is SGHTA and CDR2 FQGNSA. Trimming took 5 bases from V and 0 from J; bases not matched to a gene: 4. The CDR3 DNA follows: TGTGCCAGCAGCGCGGACAGGAGCTCCTATAATTCACCCCTCCACTTT. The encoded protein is CASSADRSSYNSPLHF. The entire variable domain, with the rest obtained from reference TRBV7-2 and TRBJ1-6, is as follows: GAGVSQSPSNKVTEKGKDVELRCDPISGHTALYWYRQSLGQGLEFLIYFQGNSAPDKSGLPSDRFSAERTGGSVSTLTIQRTQQEDSAVYLCASSADRSSYNSPLHFGNGTRLTVT.

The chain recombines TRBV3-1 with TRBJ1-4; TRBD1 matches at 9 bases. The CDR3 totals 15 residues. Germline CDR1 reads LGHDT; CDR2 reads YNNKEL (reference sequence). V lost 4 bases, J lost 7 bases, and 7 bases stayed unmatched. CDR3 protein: CASSPPQGAVEKLFF. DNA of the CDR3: TGTGCCAGCAGCCCCCCACAGGGGGCGGTTGAAAAACTGTTTTTT. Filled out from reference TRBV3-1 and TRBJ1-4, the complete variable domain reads DTAVSQTPKYLVTQMGNDKSIKCEQNLGHDTMYWYKQDSKKFLKIMFSYNNKELIINETVPNRFSPKSPDKAHLNLHINSLELGDSAVYFCASSPPQGAVEKLFFGSGTQLSVL.

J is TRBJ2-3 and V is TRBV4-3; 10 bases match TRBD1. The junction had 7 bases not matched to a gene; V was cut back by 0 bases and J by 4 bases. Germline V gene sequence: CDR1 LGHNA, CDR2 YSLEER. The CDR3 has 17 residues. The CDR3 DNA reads TGCGCCAGCAGCCAAGATGGGGGGACAGGGGCCCCAGATACGCAGTATTTT. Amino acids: CASSQDGGTGAPDTQYF.

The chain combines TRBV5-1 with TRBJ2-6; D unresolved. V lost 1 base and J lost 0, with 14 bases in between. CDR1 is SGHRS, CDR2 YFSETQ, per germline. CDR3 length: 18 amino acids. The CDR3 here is CASSLRAAPGSGANVLTF. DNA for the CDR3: TGCGCCAGCAGCTTGCGGGCAGCCCCCGGCTCTGGGGCCAACGTCCTGACTTTC.